This T cell receptor beta chain is drawn from a study of CD8 T cells in ankylosing spondylitis. The study, taken as a whole, reports: Disease-linked clones reportedly concentrated significantly in matched ankylosing spondylitis synovial fluid. The study identified a TCR beta motif of seven or eight highly homologous variants that appeared characteristic of ankylosing spondylitis blood. Disease-linked clones proved CD8+ and comparatively uncommon in peripheral blood.

TCRdb re-analysed the 5' RACE reads in MiXCR, keeping a single row per CDR3 protein. Here the sample spans 350,000 or so distinct CDR3 sequences, approximately 8.2% being singletons. In the case of this clonotype: The antigen remains undetermined.

V dropped 1 base and J dropped 4 bases, with 7 bases sitting between them. The CDR3 totals 13 residues. Germline CDR1 LNHNV, CDR2 YYDKDF (reference sequence). The V call is TRBV15, the J call TRBJ1-1; D gene ambiguous. Sequencing was done on a sample of blood, either unsorted or a sorted T cell fraction (not recorded which). The sequence was collected from a male donor with ankylosing spondylitis. The CDR3, as DNA: TGTGCCACCAGCAGAGTGCCGGCCACTGAAGCTTTCTTT. Residues: CATSRVPATEAFF.